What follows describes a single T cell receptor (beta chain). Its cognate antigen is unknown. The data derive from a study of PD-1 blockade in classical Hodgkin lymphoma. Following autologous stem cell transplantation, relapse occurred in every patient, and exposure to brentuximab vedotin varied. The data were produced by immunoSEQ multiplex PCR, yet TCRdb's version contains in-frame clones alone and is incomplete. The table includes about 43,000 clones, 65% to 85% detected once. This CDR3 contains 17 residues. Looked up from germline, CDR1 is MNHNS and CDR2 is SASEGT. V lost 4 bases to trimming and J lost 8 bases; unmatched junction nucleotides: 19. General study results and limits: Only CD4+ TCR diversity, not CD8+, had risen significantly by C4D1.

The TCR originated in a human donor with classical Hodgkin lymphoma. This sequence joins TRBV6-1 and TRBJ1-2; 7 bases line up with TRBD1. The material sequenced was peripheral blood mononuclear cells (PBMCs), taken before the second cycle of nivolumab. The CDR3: CASSALSGTETTYGYTF. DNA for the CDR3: TGTGCCAGCAGTGCCCTTTCCGGGACAGAGACAACTTACGGCTACACCTTC.